This TCR beta chain comes out of a study of patients and donors after allogeneic stem cell transplantation. Each CDR3 protein is one row after TCRdb ran MiXCR on the RT-PCR reads. The top ten hold around 6% of the sample, which has about 960,000 distinct CDR3 sequences, over 15% seen once. Deletions cut 4 bases from V and 5 bases from J, with 15 bases between. Per the germline V gene, CDR1 is SGHDT and CDR2 is YYEEEE. This CDR3 contains 14 residues. The table lists this clonotype with a few counts. The sequence was collected from a human donor who was either an allogeneic HSCT recipient or a stem cell or donor lymphocyte infusion donor (not recorded which). It is not recorded whose cells these are; they may come from a transplant donor. The source material was blood, either unsorted or a sorted T cell fraction (not recorded which). V and J are TRBV5-6 and TRBJ1-1; TRBD1 is a possible D gene (6 bases). CDR3 coding DNA: TGTGCCAGCAGCCCCACAGGGCGGGGTACTGAAGCTTTCTTT. This sequence encodes CASSPTGRGTEAFF.